The sample holds one count of the clone carrying this TCR beta chain. CDR1 MNHEY and CDR2 SMNVEV come from the germline V gene (reference sequence). This CDR3 region has 12 residues. V was clipped by 5 bases and J by 8 bases, with 12 bases between them. This specimen belongs to a study of T cells in narcolepsy. Clones were read by immunoSEQ multiplex PCR, and TCRdb kept only the in-frame ones, dropping some. The sample yields around 25,000 clones, more than 65% seen once. The TCR originated in a human donor in good health. The chain joins TRBV27 to TRBJ1-1; weak D call: TRBD1 (6 bases). Source material: memory (CD45RA-) CD4+ T cells from blood. The CDR3 reads CASSQTGAEAFF. The CDR3 DNA follows: TGTGCCAGCAGTCAGACAGGAGCGGAAGCTTTCTTT.